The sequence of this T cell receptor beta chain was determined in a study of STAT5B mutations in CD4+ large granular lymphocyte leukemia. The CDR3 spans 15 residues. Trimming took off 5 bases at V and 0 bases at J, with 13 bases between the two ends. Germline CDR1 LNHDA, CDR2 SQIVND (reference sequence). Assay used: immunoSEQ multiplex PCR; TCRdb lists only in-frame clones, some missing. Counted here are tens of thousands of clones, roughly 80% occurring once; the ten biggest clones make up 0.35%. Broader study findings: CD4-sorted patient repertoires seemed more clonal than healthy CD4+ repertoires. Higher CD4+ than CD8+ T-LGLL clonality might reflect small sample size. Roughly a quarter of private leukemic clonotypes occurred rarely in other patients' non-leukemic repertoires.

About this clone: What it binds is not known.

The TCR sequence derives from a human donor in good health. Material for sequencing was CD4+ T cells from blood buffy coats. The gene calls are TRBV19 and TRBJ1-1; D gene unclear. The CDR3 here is CASSSAVVMNTEAFF. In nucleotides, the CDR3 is TGTGCCAGTAGTTCGGCGGTCGTAATGAACACTGAAGCTTTCTTT.